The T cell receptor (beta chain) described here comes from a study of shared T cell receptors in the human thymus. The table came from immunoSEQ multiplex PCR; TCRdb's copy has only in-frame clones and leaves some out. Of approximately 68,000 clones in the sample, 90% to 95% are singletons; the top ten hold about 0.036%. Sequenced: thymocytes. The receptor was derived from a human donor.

In DNA, the CDR3 is TGTGCCAGCAGCTTCCTACAGACGAGAAAAAGCCTGAACACTGAAGCTTTCTTT. It is translated as CASSFLQTRKSLNTEAFF. The chain joins TRBV13 to TRBJ1-1; D is unclear. In germline, CDR1 is PRHDT, CDR2 FYEKMQ (reference sequence). The CDR3 is made up of 18 amino acids. V lost 3 bases, J lost 0 bases, and 20 bases lay in between.